What follows are 5 T cell receptor beta chains derived from one specimen sequenced in a study of T cell repertoires in cytomegalovirus infection. TCRdb processed the reads anew with MiXCR; each CDR3 protein has one entry. The sample yields some 940,000 distinct CDR3 sequences, 30% to 40% seen once. Antigens of these TCRs are unknown. Specimen: cultured CD8+ T cells from PBMCs, collected from culture after CMV antigen stimulation. Receptor source: a human donor in good health (CMV status not recorded). Some clones in this sample may be carry-over from other donors' samples.

This clonotype was seen ten or more times. The chain combines TRBV2 with TRBJ2-7; TRBD2 aligns across 10 bases. V shed 8 bases, J shed 0 bases, and the junction held 4 bases outside the gene matches. Per germline, CDR1 SNHLY and CDR2 FYNNEI. This CDR3 has 14 residues. The CDR3 reads CASALAGASYEQYV. The DNA for the CDR3 is TGTGCCAGCGCCCTAGCGGGGGCCTCCTACGAGCAGTACGTC.

This clonotype was observed a handful of times. An end of the junction does not agree with germline; a read error may underlie this. This sequence joins TRBV6-1 and TRBJ2-3; no clear D gene. Germline CDR1 MNHNS, CDR2 SASEGT. This CDR3 is built from 15 residues. CDR3: CASSGARSGTDAQYF. The CDR3 DNA follows: TGTGCCAGCAGTGGGGCCAGGTCTGGCACAGATGCGCAGTATTTT.

This clonotype was seen a few times. This may stem from a read error, because a much larger clone lies one nucleotide away. This rearrangement joins TRBV9 to TRBJ1-1, with D possibly being TRBD1 (5 bases). The V gene's germline CDR1 is SGDLS and CDR2 YYNGEE. V gave up 4 bases and J gave up 4 bases, with 14 bases separating them. The CDR3 contains 14 residues. The CDR3 DNA is TGTGCCAGCAGCTTAGGGGCCTTGAGCACTGAAGCTTTCTTT. Translation gives CASSLGALSTEAFF.

The count of this clonotype is one. V usage is TRBV7-9 and J usage is TRBJ2-1; the match to TRBD2 covers 7 bases. V was pared by 4 bases and J by 10 bases, with 7 bases of the junction left unmatched. Germline assignment: CDR1 SEHNR and CDR2 FQNEAQ (reference sequence). This CDR3 contains 13 residues. The CDR3 coding sequence is TGTGCCAGCAGCTCCCCGATGGGGGGGGAGCAGTTCTTC. Its protein product is CASSSPMGGEQFF.

This clonotype was observed once. The V and J genes are TRBV5-4 and TRBJ2-2; 8 nucleotides match TRBD1. Germline V lookup: CDR1 SGHNT, CDR2 YYREEE (reference sequence). V was clipped by 4 bases and J by 2 bases; unmatched bases: 7. The CDR3 runs 16 residues. Written as DNA, the CDR3 is TGTGCCAGCAGCCCCCCGGGACAGGTTAACACCGGGGAGCTGTTTTTT. Translated: CASSPPGQVNTGELFF.